In this sample, the clone carrying this T cell receptor beta chain turned up many times. Its antigen is not known. This entry comes from a study of identical twins. TCRdb re-derived calls from the 5' RACE reads in MiXCR, one entry per CDR3 protein. The sample lists about 520,000 distinct CDR3 sequences; less than 25% were seen once. Trimming took 0 bases from V and 4 from J, leaving 13 bases between them. The germline V gene encodes CDR1 MNHEY and CDR2 SVGAGI. This CDR3 spans 15 amino acids. Whole-study results and caveats: Sequences that were beta out-of-frame showed weaker excess twin sharing.

The same sample was also used in a study of T cells expressing NK-cell markers.

Material: CD4+ T cells sorted from blood. This chain joins TRBV6-5 and TRBJ2-7, with D possibly matching TRBD2 (5 bases). This receptor was identified in a young woman in good health. CDR3 sequence reads: CASSYSGLAGYEQYF. CDR3 bases: TGTGCCAGCAGTTACTCGGGCCTAGCTGGTTACGAGCAGTACTTC.